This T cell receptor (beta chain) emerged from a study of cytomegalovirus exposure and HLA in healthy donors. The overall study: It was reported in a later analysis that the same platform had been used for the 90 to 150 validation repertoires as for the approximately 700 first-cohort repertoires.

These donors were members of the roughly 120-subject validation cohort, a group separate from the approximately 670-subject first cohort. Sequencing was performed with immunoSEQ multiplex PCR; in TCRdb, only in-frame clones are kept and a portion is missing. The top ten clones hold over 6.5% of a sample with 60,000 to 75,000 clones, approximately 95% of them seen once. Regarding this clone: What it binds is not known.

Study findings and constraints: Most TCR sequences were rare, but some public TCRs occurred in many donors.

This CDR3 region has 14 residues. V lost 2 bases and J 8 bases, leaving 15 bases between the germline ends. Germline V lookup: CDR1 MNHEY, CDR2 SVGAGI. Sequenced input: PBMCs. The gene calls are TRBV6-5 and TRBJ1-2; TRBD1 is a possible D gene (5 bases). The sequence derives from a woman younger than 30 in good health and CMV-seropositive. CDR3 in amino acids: CASSYSGVGRGYTF. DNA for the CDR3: TGTGCCAGCAGTTACAGTGGCGTGGGGCGGGGCTACACCTTC.